The 26 T cell receptor beta chains presented below share a single source sample, sequenced in a study of PD-L1 blockade in urothelial cancer. Time point specified: pretreatment peripheral blood. Sequenced by immunoSEQ multiplex PCR; TCRdb stores in-frame clones only, minus some. The sample lists roughly 130,000 clones, about four fifths occurring once. The sequences come from PBMCs, collected around atezolizumab (anti-PD-L1) treatment. The receptors were gathered from a middle-aged man with urothelial cancer.

The genes are TRBV19 and TRBJ2-5, with D unresolved. V was cut by 1 base and J by 5 bases, with 8 bases left in between. CDR3 length: 13 residues. Germline CDR1 is LNHDA and CDR2 is SQIVND (reference sequence). This CDR3 is CASSIGALETQYF. The CDR3 DNA sequence: TGTGCCAGTAGTATAGGGGCGTTGGAGACCCAGTACTTC.

The chain's CDR3 is CASNGAEGYNEQFF. The CDR3 DNA is TGTGCCAGCAACGGAGCGGAGGGCTACAATGAGCAGTTCTTC. The V and J genes are TRBV21-1 and TRBJ2-1; the D call TRBD2 from the table was never checked on the DNA. TRBV21-1 is a pseudogene. CDR3 length equals 14 residues.

The V call is TRBV29-1, the J call TRBJ2-5; 8 positions agree with TRBD2. V lost 0 bases, J lost 2 bases, and 5 bases stayed unmatched. The V gene's germline CDR1 is SQVTM and CDR2 ANQGSEA. The CDR3 spans 15 residues. Here the CDR3 reads CSVEERTSGQETQYF. The DNA of the CDR3 is TGCAGCGTTGAAGAACGCACTAGCGGACAAGAGACCCAGTACTTC.

This clone has a handful of counts. The J gene is TRBJ1-5, the V gene TRBV6-1; 7 bases fit TRBD1. CDR1 is MNHNS, CDR2 SASEGT, per germline. The CDR3 runs 15 residues. The V and J ends lost 8 bases and 2 bases, in that order; junction bases with no gene match: 9. Here the CDR3 reads CASDRHGQGNQPQHF. The CDR3 nucleotides read TGTGCCAGCGACAGGCACGGACAGGGCAATCAGCCCCAGCATTTT.

The chain uses TRBV6-1 and TRBJ2-1, with D unclear. There are 15 residues in the CDR3. Trimming cost V 8 bases and J 9 bases, with 23 bases left between them. Germline V gene lookup returns CDR1 MNHNS and CDR2 SASEGT. CDR3 region: CASLRSPTWFGEQFF. The CDR3 DNA sequence: TGTGCCAGCCTCCGGAGCCCGACTTGGTTCGGTGAGCAGTTCTTC.

This clone was picked up one time. The DNA of the CDR3 is TGTGCCAGCAGTGAACAGGACAGCTCCGGCTACACCTTC. It codes for CASSEQDSSGYTF. The chain is built from TRBV6-1 and TRBJ1-2, with D maybe TRBD1 (6 bases). Trimming left V 2 bases short and J 8 bases short, with 12 bases between. This CDR3 region has 13 residues. From germline, CDR1 is MNHNS and CDR2 SASEGT.

The chain combines TRBV28 with TRBJ2-3, with TRBD2 identical over 9 bases. This CDR3 is built from 15 residues. Unmatched junction bases numbered 9, after V lost 6 bases and J lost 5 bases. The germline gives CDR1 MDHEN, CDR2 SYDVKM. CDR3 protein: CASSPPGREGDTQYF. The CDR3 DNA follows: TGTGCCAGCAGCCCCCCCGGGCGGGAGGGAGATACGCAGTATTTT.

Many counts were recorded for this clone. The CDR3 coding sequence is TGTGCCTGGGGGGACACCGACTCTGGAAACACCATATATTTT. Protein sequence: CAWGDTDSGNTIYF. The chain combines TRBV30 with TRBJ1-3; weak D call: TRBD1 (6 bases). Per the germline V gene, CDR1 is GTSNPN and CDR2 is SVGIG (reference sequence). V lost 5 bases and J 0 bases, leaving 11 bases between the germline ends. This CDR3 has 14 amino acids.

The chain has TRBV6-1 and TRBJ1-3; a weak D match, TRBD1 (5 bases). Germline CDR1 and CDR2: MNHNS and SASEGT. V gave up 8 bases and J gave up 0 bases, with 14 bases separating them. This CDR3 spans 15 amino acids. CDR3 amino acids: CASDLAGYSGNTIYF. CDR3 DNA: TGTGCCAGCGACCTTGCAGGGTACTCTGGAAACACCATATATTTT.

This clone has only one observation. The V gene is TRBV11-3, the J gene TRBJ2-1; 10 nucleotides match TRBD1. V was pared by 1 base and J by 4 bases, with 1 base of the junction left unmatched. The CDR3 is 15 amino acids. Germline CDR1 SGHNT, CDR2 YENEEA. CDR3 sequence reads: CASSLVGQGYNEQFF. In DNA, the CDR3 is TGTGCCAGCAGCTTAGTGGGACAGGGGTACAATGAGCAGTTCTTC. Supplemented by reference TRBV11-3 and TRBJ2-1, the full variable domain reads EAGVVQSPRYKIIEKKQPVAFWCNPISGHNTLYWYLQNLGQGPELLIRYENEEAVDDSQLPKDRFSAERLKGVDSTLKIQPAELGDSAVYLCASSLVGQGYNEQFFGPGTRLTVL.

This rearrangement joins TRBV2 to TRBJ1-5; no clear D. Deletions cut 1 base from V and 0 bases from J, with 7 bases between. CDR3 size: 15 residues. Germline V gene sequence: CDR1 SNHLY, CDR2 FYNNEI. The CDR3 nucleotides are TGTGCCAGCAGTGAAGGAGGAAGTAGCAATCAGCCCCAGCATTTT. Translated: CASSEGGSSNQPQHF.

The chain is built from TRBV19 and TRBJ1-1; D is uncertain. The V end was cut by 1 base, the J end by 1 base, with 10 bases between. The germline V gene has CDR1 LNHDA and CDR2 SQIVND (reference sequence). The CDR3 runs 15 residues. Here the CDR3 reads CASSIGGVSNTEAFF. For the CDR3, the DNA is TGTGCCAGTAGTATAGGAGGCGTTTCGAACACTGAAGCTTTCTTT.

The chain links TRBV9 to TRBJ1-2; 8 nucleotides align to TRBD1. Germline CDR1 reads SGDLS; CDR2 reads YYNGEE. This CDR3 comprises 17 residues. Trimming removed 0 bases from V and 0 bases from J; junction bases left unmatched: 7. The CDR3 bases are TGTGCCAGCAGCGTAGCACCCACAGGGGGTGCTAACTATGGCTACACCTTC. Translated: CASSVAPTGGANYGYTF. Together with reference TRBV9 and TRBJ1-2, the CDR3 gives the full variable domain: DSGVTQTPKHLITATGQRVTLRCSPRSGDLSVYWYQQSLDQGLQFLIQYYNGEERAKGNILERFSAQQFPDLHSELNLSSLELGDSALYFCASSVAPTGGANYGYTFGSGTRLTVV.

This clone was counted a single time. CDR3 sequence reads: CASSFETNNSPLHF. CDR3 nucleotide sequence: TGTGCCAGCAGTTTCGAGACAAATAATTCACCCCTCCACTTT. This chain connects TRBV27 to TRBJ1-6; D is unclear. The CDR3 totals 14 residues. Trimming cost V 3 bases and J 5 bases, with 8 bases left between them. Germline V gene data show CDR1 as MNHEY and CDR2 as SMNVEV (reference sequence).

This CDR3 reads CASSRRTGFGSNQPQHF. DNA of the CDR3: TGTGCCAGCAGCCGCCGGACAGGGTTTGGGAGCAATCAGCCCCAGCATTTT. The V call is TRBV7-2, the J call TRBJ1-5; TRBD1 agrees at 8 bases. CDR3 length equals 17 residues. Germline-derived CDR1 and CDR2 are SGHTA and FQGNSA. The V and J ends lost 5 bases and 1 base, in that order; junction bases with no gene match: 10.

This chain links TRBV6-1 with TRBJ1-2; the D gene is possibly TRBD1 (5 bases). The CDR3 is made up of 15 amino acids. Trimming cost V 1 base and J 8 bases, with 17 bases left between them. Per the germline V gene, CDR1 is MNHNS and CDR2 is SASEGT. CDR3 sequence reads: CASSEEGTSPRGYTF. Here the CDR3 DNA reads TGTGCCAGCAGTGAAGAGGGGACTTCTCCCCGGGGCTACACCTTC.

This CDR3 is CASRPGLAAWRSYNEQFF. CDR3 bases: TGTGCCAGCAGGCCGGGACTAGCGGCTTGGAGGTCCTACAATGAGCAGTTCTTC. The chain has TRBV7-9 and TRBJ2-1; 11 nucleotides align to TRBD2. The CDR3 consists of 18 residues. Germline V gene lookup returns CDR1 SEHNR and CDR2 FQNEAQ (reference sequence). The J segment lost 1 base and the V segment lost 6 bases, leaving 11 bases of the junction unmatched. The complete variable domain, with remaining parts taken from reference TRBV7-9 and TRBJ2-1, reads DTGVSQNPRHKITKRGQNVTFRCDPISEHNRLYWYRQTLGQGPEFLTYFQNEAQLEKSRLLSDRFSAERPKGSFSTLEIQRTEQGDSAMYLCASRPGLAAWRSYNEQFFGPGTRLTVL.

The rearrangement joins TRBV18 to TRBJ2-1, with TRBD2 identical over 13 bases. The V segment lost 6 bases and the J segment 8 bases; nucleotides outside the gene matches: 7. This CDR3 region has 15 residues. Germline-derived CDR1 and CDR2 are KGHSH and LQKENI. CDR3: CASSPTSGRADEQFF. The CDR3, as DNA: TGTGCCAGCTCCCCTACTAGCGGGAGGGCCGATGAGCAGTTCTTC. The full variable domain, rest sourced from reference TRBV18 and TRBJ2-1, is NAGVMQNPRHLVRRRGQEARLRCSPMKGHSHVYWYRQLPEEGLKFMVYLQKENIIDESGMPKERFSAEFPKEGPSILRIQQVVRGDSAAYFCASSPTSGRADEQFFGPGTRLTVL.

The rearrangement links TRBV27 to TRBJ2-1; D gene unclear. Germline V gene sequence: CDR1 MNHEY, CDR2 SMNVEV (reference sequence). Trimming left V 3 bases short and J 4 bases short, with 7 bases between. CDR3 size: 13 residues. CDR3 DNA sequence: TGTGCCAGCAGTTTTCACCAGTACAATGAGCAGTTCTTC. It specifies CASSFHQYNEQFF.

V usage is TRBV19 and J usage is TRBJ1-1, with D possibly being TRBD1 (6 bases). Germline V gene sequence: CDR1 LNHDA, CDR2 SQIVND (reference sequence). V dropped 3 bases and J dropped 3 bases, with 8 bases sitting between them. This CDR3 has 13 amino acids. CDR3 DNA sequence: TGTGCCAGTAGTATTGGGACATACACTGAAGCTTTCTTT. It encodes CASSIGTYTEAFF.

The chain has TRBV30 and TRBJ2-1; D perhaps matches TRBD2 (5 bases). In germline, CDR1 is GTSNPN, CDR2 SVGIG (reference sequence). The CDR3 runs to 12 residues. Trimming removed 5 bases at V and 8 bases at J, with 13 bases between. As DNA, the CDR3 is TGTGCCTGGTCCGAGCGGCGAGATGAGCAGTTCTTC. This translates into CAWSERRDEQFF. The complete variable domain, with remaining parts taken from reference TRBV30 and TRBJ2-1, reads SQTIHQWPATLVQPVGSPLSLECTVEGTSNPNLYWYRQAAGRGLQLLFYSVGIGQISSEVPQNLSASRPQDRQFILSSKKLLLSDSGFYLCAWSERRDEQFFGPGTRLTVL.

The chain joins TRBV27 to TRBJ1-6; TRBD1 might be the D (6 bases). The V and J ends lost 3 bases and 7 bases respectively, with 19 bases between them. Germline-derived CDR1 and CDR2 are MNHEY and SMNVEV (reference sequence). This CDR3 comprises 17 residues. The CDR3 is CASSFWGPGLKNSPLHF. The CDR3 DNA reads as TGTGCCAGCAGTTTTTGGGGGCCTGGACTGAAAAATTCACCCCTCCACTTT.

The V call is TRBV5-6, the J call TRBJ1-1; a possible D gene is TRBD1 (6 bases). The CDR3 runs 12 residues. In germline, CDR1 is SGHDT, CDR2 YYEEEE. The V gene lost 8 bases and the J gene lost 11 bases, with 19 bases spanning the gap. The CDR3 DNA reads as TGTGCCAGGGGGTTTCCAGGGGAGAATGCTTTCTTT. Translation: CARGFPGENAFF.

This sequence joins TRBV6-5 and TRBJ2-5, with 7 bases aligning to TRBD2. J lost 5 bases, V lost 6 bases, and 9 bases had no gene match. Germline CDR1 is MNHEY and CDR2 is SVGAGI. The CDR3 totals 14 residues. CDR3: CASRRHGRSETQYF. The CDR3 nucleotides are TGTGCCAGCAGACGCCACGGGAGGTCGGAGACCCAGTACTTC.

This clone occurred a few times. The chain combines TRBV28 with TRBJ1-2; 10 bases match TRBD1. Trimming cost V 5 bases and J 7 bases; bases outside gene matches: 4. CDR1 is MDHEN, CDR2 SYDVKM, per germline. This CDR3 has 13 residues. DNA of the CDR3: TGTGCCAGCAGTCCGGGACAGGGGTTTGGCTACACCTTC. Translating gives CASSPGQGFGYTF.

V usage is TRBV28 and J usage is TRBJ2-1; D gene uncertain. The CDR3 length is 12 residues. V lost 1 base and J lost 7, with 5 bases in between. Germline V lookup: CDR1 MDHEN, CDR2 SYDVKM. CDR3 protein: CASSLYGNEQFF. The CDR3 nucleotides read TGTGCCAGCAGTTTATACGGTAATGAGCAGTTCTTC.